What follows are 19 T cell receptor beta chains derived from one specimen sequenced in a study of T cell responses to AZD1222 COVID-19 vaccine. Libraries were prepared by immunoSEQ multiplex PCR; TCRdb keeps only in-frame clonotypes and omits some of them. The profile shows around 80,000 clones, roughly 90% of them singletons. The material was peripheral blood, obtained 28 days after the second AZD1222 dose. The receptors derive from an adult who received the AZD1222 COVID-19 vaccine.

The chain couples TRBV6-6 to TRBJ1-1; weak D call: TRBD1 (6 bases). The CDR3 is made up of 13 amino acids. The V end was cut by 5 bases, the J end by 7 bases, with 14 bases between. Per the germline V gene, CDR1 is MNHNY and CDR2 is SVGAGI (reference sequence). The CDR3 nucleotides read TGTGCCAGCAGTATGACAGGCCCTAATGAAGCTTTCTTT. This sequence encodes CASSMTGPNEAFF.

This clone was observed a single time. The rearrangement links TRBV5-5 to TRBJ2-3, with 12 bases aligning to TRBD2. CDR3 length equals 19 residues. V lost 7 bases and J lost 1; bases outside the gene matches: 16. Germline V CDR1 and CDR2: SGHKS, YYEKEE (reference sequence). The CDR3 coding sequence is TGTGCCAGCCAGCTAGGGCGCCTAGCGGGAGGGCCGGGCACAGATACGCAGTATTTT. Amino acids: CASQLGRLAGGPGTDTQYF.

The DNA for the CDR3 is TGTGCCAGCTCACCAGCCATTTACAGGGGGCTCACTGAAGCTTTCTTT. The encoded protein is CASSPAIYRGLTEAFF. The chain couples TRBV18 to TRBJ1-1; 9 bases are shared with TRBD1. The CDR3 consists of 16 residues. Trimming took 2 bases from V and 4 from J; bases not matched to a gene: 8. The germline V gene has CDR1 KGHSH and CDR2 LQKENI.

The chain combines TRBV18 with TRBJ1-1; 8 nucleotides align to TRBD1. The V gene end was trimmed by 2 bases and the J gene end by 3 bases; junction bases not matched to a gene: 11. Germline V CDR1 and CDR2: KGHSH, LQKENI. The CDR3 is made up of 17 amino acids. In nucleotides, the CDR3 is TGTGCCAGCTCACCATCGACCGGGGCAGGGGGCTACACTGAAGCTTTCTTT. The encoded protein is CASSPSTGAGGYTEAFF.

V usage is TRBV29-1 and J usage is TRBJ2-2; 12 bases are a match to TRBD2. Germline CDR1 SQVTM, CDR2 ANQGSEA. This CDR3 has 15 amino acids. With V trimmed by 6 bases and J by 4 bases, 6 bases remained unmatched. As DNA, the CDR3 is TGCAGCGTAGCCCCTAGCGGGAGGGCCACCGGGGAGCTGTTTTTT. This sequence encodes CSVAPSGRATGELFF.

About this clone: The junction differs from germline at one of its ends, possibly a read error. The rearrangement joins TRBV28 to TRBJ1-5; D is perhaps TRBD1 (5 bases). CDR1 is MDHEN, CDR2 SYDVKM, per germline. The CDR3 is 15 residues long. CDR3 protein: CASSGGLYSNRPQHF. CDR3 bases: TGTGCCAGCAGTGGGGGACTGTATAGCAATCGGCCCCAGCATTTT.

This chain links TRBV29-1 with TRBJ2-3, with TRBD1 matching 7 bases. The CDR3 length is 16 residues. Germline V lookup: CDR1 SQVTM, CDR2 ANQGSEA. J lost 4 bases, V lost 6 bases, and 16 bases had no gene match. The CDR3 is CSVKGGVGVGADTQYF. The CDR3 DNA reads as TGCAGCGTCAAAGGGGGCGTAGGGGTGGGAGCAGATACGCAGTATTTT.

The V call is TRBV27, the J call TRBJ2-2; TRBD1 or TRBD2 may be the D gene (5 bases each). The CDR3 is made up of 12 amino acids. V was clipped by 3 bases and J by 9 bases, with 8 bases between them. Germline V gene data show CDR1 as MNHEY and CDR2 as SMNVEV (reference sequence). For the CDR3, the DNA is TGTGCCAGCAGTTTCAGGGAGCGGGAGCTGTTTTTT. Translating it yields CASSFRERELFF.

The chain uses TRBV5-1 and TRBJ2-5; 7 bases agree with TRBD2. CDR3 length: 16 amino acids. The junction had 14 bases not matched to a gene; V was cut back by 4 bases and J by 5 bases. Germline assignment: CDR1 SGHRS and CDR2 YFSETQ. CDR3 sequence: CASSLRMAGETETQYF. The CDR3 DNA reads as TGCGCCAGCAGCCTAAGGATGGCGGGAGAGACTGAGACCCAGTACTTC.

V and J are TRBV7-8 and TRBJ2-1; 9 bases match TRBD2. Germline V gene lookup returns CDR1 SGHVS and CDR2 FQNEAQ. J lost 1 base, V lost 5 bases, and 3 bases had no gene match. There are 15 residues in the CDR3. CDR3 loop: CASSPLAGSYNEQFF. The CDR3 nucleotides read TGTGCCAGCAGCCCCCTAGCGGGGTCCTACAATGAGCAGTTCTTC.

The chain links TRBV7-2 to TRBJ1-5, with unresolved D. The CDR3 consists of 15 residues. Trimming took off 1 base at V and 1 base at J, with 8 bases between the two ends. Germline V lookup: CDR1 SGHTA, CDR2 FQGNSA. The CDR3 DNA reads TGTGCCAGCAGCTTAGTTCTGGGCAGCAATCAGCCCCAGCATTTT. Its translation: CASSLVLGSNQPQHF. Using reference TRBV7-2 and TRBJ1-5 for the parts outside the CDR3, the full variable domain is GAGVSQSPSNKVTEKGKDVELRCDPISGHTALYWYRQSLGQGLEFLIYFQGNSAPDKSGLPSDRFSAERTGGSVSTLTIQRTQQEDSAVYLCASSLVLGSNQPQHFGDGTRLSIL.

This sequence joins TRBV12-3 or TRBV12-4 and TRBJ2-1; D gene ambiguous. The CDR3 totals 13 residues. V lost 6 bases and J 7 bases, leaving 13 bases between the germline ends. CDR3 coding DNA: TGTGCCAGCAGGATTGAATACCGGAATGAGCAGTTCTTC. It translates to CASRIEYRNEQFF.

The chain links TRBV9 to TRBJ2-3; D uncertain. In germline, CDR1 is SGDLS, CDR2 YYNGEE. CDR3 length: 12 residues. V dropped 0 bases and J dropped 6 bases, with 5 bases sitting between them. The CDR3 sequence is CASSVDRDTQYF. As DNA, the CDR3 is TGTGCCAGCAGCGTAGATCGGGATACGCAGTATTTT.

V and J are TRBV30 and TRBJ1-3; D unclear. This CDR3 is 14 amino acids long. Looked up from germline, CDR1 is GTSNPN and CDR2 is SVGIG (reference sequence). V lost 0 bases to trimming and J lost 0 bases, with 6 bases between them. The CDR3 nucleotides read TGTGCCTGGAGTGTCCGGGCCTCTGGAAACACCATATATTTT. Encoded protein: CAWSVRASGNTIYF.

The V call is TRBV7-3, the J call TRBJ2-7; D possibly uses TRBD1 or TRBD2 (6 bases each). Germline V gene sequence: CDR1 SGHTA, CDR2 FQGTGA. CDR3 length: 14 residues. Trimming stripped 1 base from V and 2 bases from J, with 9 bases between. The CDR3 nucleotides read TGTGCCAGCAGCTTAAAGAGGGGGGCCTACGAGCAGTACTTC. It is translated as CASSLKRGAYEQYF.

The rearrangement links TRBV19 to TRBJ2-5, with D uncertain. The CDR3 is 13 residues long. The germline gives CDR1 LNHDA, CDR2 SQIVND (reference sequence). V was cut by 8 bases and J by 5 bases, with 15 bases left in between. Here the CDR3 DNA reads TGTGCCAGTGCGGCCGGCGTATGGGAGACCCAGTACTTC. It is translated as CASAAGVWETQYF. Combining the CDR3 with reference TRBV19 and TRBJ2-5 gives the whole variable domain DGGITQSPKYLFRKEGQNVTLSCEQNLNHDAMYWYRQDPGQGLRLIYYSQIVNDFQKGDIAEGYSVSREKKESFPLTVTSAQKNPTAFYLCASAAGVWETQYFGPGTRLLVL.

V is TRBV7-2 and J is TRBJ1-5; D is ambiguous. CDR1 is SGHTA and CDR2 is FQGNSA in the germline V gene. V was cut by 5 bases and J by 3 bases, with 8 bases left in between. The CDR3 is 13 amino acids. The CDR3 nucleotides are TGTGCCAGCAGCCTCCAGGTCAATCAGCCCCAGCATTTT. Residues: CASSLQVNQPQHF.

The chain is built from TRBV4-1 and TRBJ2-2; D unresolved. This CDR3 is built from 11 residues. Germline V gives CDR1 MGHRA, CDR2 YSYEKL. V was trimmed by 1 base and J by 11 bases, leaving 5 bases between them. CDR3 coding DNA: TGCGCCAGCAGCCAAGGCCCAGAGCTGTTTTTT. This sequence encodes CASSQGPELFF.

The J gene is TRBJ1-2, the V gene TRBV27, with a tentative D call TRBD1 (5 bases). Germline CDR1 is MNHEY and CDR2 is SMNVEV (reference sequence). The CDR3 extends over 14 amino acids. V gave up 2 bases and J gave up 4 bases, with 11 bases separating them. The DNA for the CDR3 is TGTGCCAGCAGTTTAGAGCGGGGGAGCTATGGCTACACCTTC. Protein sequence: CASSLERGSYGYTF.